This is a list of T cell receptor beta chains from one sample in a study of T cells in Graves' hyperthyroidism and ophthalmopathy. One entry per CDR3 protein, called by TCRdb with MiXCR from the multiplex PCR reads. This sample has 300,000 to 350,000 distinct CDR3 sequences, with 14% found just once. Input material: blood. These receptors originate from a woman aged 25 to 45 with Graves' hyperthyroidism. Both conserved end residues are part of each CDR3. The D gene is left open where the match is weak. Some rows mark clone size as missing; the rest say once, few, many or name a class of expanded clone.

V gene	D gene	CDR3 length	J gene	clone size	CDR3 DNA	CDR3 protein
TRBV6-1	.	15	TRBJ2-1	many	TGTGCCAGCAGTGAAGATCTAGCTGGGAGTAATGAGCAGTTCTTC	CASSEDLAGSNEQFF
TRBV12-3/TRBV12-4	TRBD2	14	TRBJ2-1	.	TGTGCCAGCAGCTGGACTAGCGGAGAGAATGAGCAGTTCTTC	CASSWTSGENEQFF
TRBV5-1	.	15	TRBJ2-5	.	TGCGCCAGCAGCCATGGGACTCCGAAAGCGGAGACCCAGTACTTC	CASSHGTPKAETQYF
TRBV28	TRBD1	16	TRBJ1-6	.	TGTGCCAGCAGCAGTACAGGGGGCTCCTATAATTCACCCCTCCACTTT	CASSSTGGSYNSPLHF
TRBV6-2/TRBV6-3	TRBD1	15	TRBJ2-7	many	TGTGCCAGCCACATCGAACAGGGGGCCGGCTACGAGCAGTACTTC	CASHIEQGAGYEQYF
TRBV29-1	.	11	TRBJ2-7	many	TGCAGCGTTGCCAGGGTCAACGAGCAGTACTTC	CSVARVNEQYF
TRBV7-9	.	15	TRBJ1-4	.	TGTGCCAGCAGCTTAGATTTGATGGCCGATGAAAAACTGTTTTTT	CASSLDLMADEKLFF
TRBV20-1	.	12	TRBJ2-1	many	TGCAGTGCTAGAAAAGGGGGCAATGAGCAGTTCTTC	CSARKGGNEQFF
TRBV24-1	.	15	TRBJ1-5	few	TGTGCCACCAGTGATTCGAGGGGCGGACATCAGCCCCAGCATTTT	CATSDSRGGHQPQHF
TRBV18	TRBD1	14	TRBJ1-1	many	TGTGCCAGCTCACCGTCCGGACAGGGAAGGGAAGCTTTCTTT	CASSPSGQGREAFF
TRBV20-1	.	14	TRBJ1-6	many	TGCAGTGCTAACACGGTCGAGGATTCTTCACCCCTCCACTTT	CSANTVEDSSPLHF
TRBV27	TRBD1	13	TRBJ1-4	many	TGTGCCACTCGACAGGGGATGCGAGAAAAACTGTTTTTT	CATRQGMREKLFF
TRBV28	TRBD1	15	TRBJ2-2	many	TGTGCCAGCCGGCCGGGACAGGGCAACACCGGGGAGCTGTTTTTT	CASRPGQGNTGELFF
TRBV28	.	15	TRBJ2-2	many	TGTGCCAGCAGGCGAGGCCCCGGGGAGGCCGGGGAGCTGTTTTTT	CASRRGPGEAGELFF
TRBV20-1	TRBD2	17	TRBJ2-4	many	TGCAGTGCCTTCCTAGGTAGCGGGAGGGTGGCCAAAAACATTCAGTACTTC	CSAFLGSGRVAKNIQYF
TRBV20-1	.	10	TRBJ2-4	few	TGCAGTGTTGCTAAAAACATTCAGTACTTC	CSVAKNIQYF
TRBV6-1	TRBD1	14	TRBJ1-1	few	TGTGCCAGCAGTGAAGCAGGGGGCGACACTGAAGCTTTCTTT	CASSEAGGDTEAFF
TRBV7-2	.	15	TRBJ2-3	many	TGTGCCAGCAGCTTTCAGGACGGGGGCACAGATACGCAGTATTTT	CASSFQDGGTDTQYF
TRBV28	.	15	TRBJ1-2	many	TGTGCCAGCAGACACGGACAGAGGATTAACTATGGCTACACCTTC	CASRHGQRINYGYTF
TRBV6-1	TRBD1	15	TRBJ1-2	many	TGTGCCAGCAGATCAGGCAGGGGGCTGTACTATGGCTACACCTTC	CASRSGRGLYYGYTF
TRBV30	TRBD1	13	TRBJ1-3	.	TGTGCCTGGGACAGGGGATCTGGAAACACCATATATTTT	CAWDRGSGNTIYF
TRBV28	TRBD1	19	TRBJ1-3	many	TGTGCCAGCAGTTCCCCCCGGGCCCCAGGCAGGGGGAATCGAAACACCATATATTTT	CASSSPRAPGRGNRNTIYF
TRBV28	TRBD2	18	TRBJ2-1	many	TGTGCCAGCAGTCCCATCCGCGGCGGGAGGAGCTCCTACAATGAGCAGTTCTTC	CASSPIRGGRSSYNEQFF
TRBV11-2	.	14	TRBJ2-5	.	TGTGCCAGCAGCTTACCGGCAGGAGGGGAGACCCAGTACTTC	CASSLPAGGETQYF
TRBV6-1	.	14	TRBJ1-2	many	TGTGCCAGCAGCAAAGGGGGGAAAAACTATGGCTACACCTTC	CASSKGGKNYGYTF
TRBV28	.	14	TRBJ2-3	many	TGTGCCAGCAGTTTTAGCTCGGGCACAGATACGCAGTATTTT	CASSFSSGTDTQYF
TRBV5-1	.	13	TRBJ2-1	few	TGCGCCAGCAGCTTGGCAGGGAGTAATGAGCAGTTCTTC	CASSLAGSNEQFF
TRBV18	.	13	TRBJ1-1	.	TGTGCCAGCTCACCAGGCAGGGACACTGAAGCTTTCTTT	CASSPGRDTEAFF
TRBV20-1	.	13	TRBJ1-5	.	TGCAGTGCTAGAGAGTCCGGAAATCAGCCCCAGCATTTT	CSARESGNQPQHF
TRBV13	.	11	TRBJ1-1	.	TGTGCCAGCCTACAAGAAGGGGGAGCTTTCTTT	CASLQEGGAFF
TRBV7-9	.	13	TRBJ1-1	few	TGTGCCAGCAGCTTCCAGGCTGTACCTGAAGCTTTCTTT	CASSFQAVPEAFF
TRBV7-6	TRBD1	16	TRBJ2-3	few	TGTGCCAGCACCGCAGGCCAGGGACAGGGGGCAGATACGCAGTATTTT	CASTAGQGQGADTQYF
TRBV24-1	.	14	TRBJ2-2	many	TGTGCCACGAGTCCCGGGACAATCACCGGGGAGCTGTTTTTT	CATSPGTITGELFF
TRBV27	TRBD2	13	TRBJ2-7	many	TGTGCCAGCAGCCAGCGGACTAGGAGCGAGCAGTACTTC	CASSQRTRSEQYF
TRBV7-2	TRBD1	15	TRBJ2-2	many	TGTGCCAGCAGTCACAAAACAGGGGGAGGCGGGGAGCTGTTTTTT	CASSHKTGGGGELFF
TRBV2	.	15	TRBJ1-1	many	TGTGCCAGCAGTGAAACCCTCGGCGGGGGCACTGAAGCTTTCTTT	CASSETLGGGTEAFF
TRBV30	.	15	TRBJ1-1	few	TGTGCCTGGACCAGGGATGTACGATCGGACACTGAAGCTTTCTTT	CAWTRDVRSDTEAFF
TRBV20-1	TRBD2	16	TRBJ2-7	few	TGCAGTGCCCCCCTGACTAGCGGGACCTTAAACTACGAGCAGTACTTC	CSAPLTSGTLNYEQYF
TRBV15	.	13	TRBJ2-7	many	TGTGCCACCAGCAGAGGCAATAACTACGAGCAGTACTTC	CATSRGNNYEQYF
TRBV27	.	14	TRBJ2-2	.	TGTGCCAGCAGTTTATGGGACAACACCGGGGAGCTGTTTTTT	CASSLWDNTGELFF
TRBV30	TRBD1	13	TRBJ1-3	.	TGTGCCCGTATGACAGGGCCTGGAAACACCATATATTTT	CARMTGPGNTIYF
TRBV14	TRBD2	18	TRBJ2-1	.	TGTGCCAGCAGCCAAGAGATACGAGCGGGAGGCCCTAGGAATGAGCAGTTCTTC	CASSQEIRAGGPRNEQFF
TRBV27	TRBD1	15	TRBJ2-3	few	TGTGCCAGCAGTGGGACAGCCTACTTCACAGATACGCAGTATTTT	CASSGTAYFTDTQYF
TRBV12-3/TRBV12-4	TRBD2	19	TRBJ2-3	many	TGTGCCAGCAGTTTCCGACTAGCGGGAGGTGGTTCTAGCACAGATACGCAGTATTTT	CASSFRLAGGGSSTDTQYF
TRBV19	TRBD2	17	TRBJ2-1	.	TGTGCCACCCAGAGGGCGGGACTAGAAAGCCCCTACAATGAGCAGTTCTTC	CATQRAGLESPYNEQFF
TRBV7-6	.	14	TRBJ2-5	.	TGTGCCAGCAGCTTAGCGCAGGGCAGGGAGACCCAGTACTTC	CASSLAQGRETQYF
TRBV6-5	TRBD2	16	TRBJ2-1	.	TGTGCCAGCAGTTTGGGAGGGAGGTTTATTAGCGATGAGCAGTTCTTC	CASSLGGRFISDEQFF
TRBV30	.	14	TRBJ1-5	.	TGTGCCTGGACAGGAGCCTTGGGCAATCAGCCCCAGCATTTT	CAWTGALGNQPQHF
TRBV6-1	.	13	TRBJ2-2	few	TGTGCCAGCAGCAACATAAACACCGGGGAGCTGTTTTTT	CASSNINTGELFF
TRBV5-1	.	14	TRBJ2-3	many	TGCGCCAGCAGCTTGAGTAGCGGCACAGATACGCAGTATTTT	CASSLSSGTDTQYF
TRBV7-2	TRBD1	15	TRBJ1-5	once	TGTGCCAGCAGCTTAGGGGACAGGATGGCTGAGCCCCAGCATTTT	CASSLGDRMAEPQHF
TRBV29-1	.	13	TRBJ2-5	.	TGCAGCGTGGATCCAGGGAGCCAAGAGACCCAGTACTTC	CSVDPGSQETQYF
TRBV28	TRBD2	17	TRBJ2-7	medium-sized	TGTGCCAGCAGGGGCCTCGGGGGGGATCGGGTGACCTACGAGCAGTACTTC	CASRGLGGDRVTYEQYF
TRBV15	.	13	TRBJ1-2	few	TGTGCCACCAGCGGAAGGGCGGGGGGCGACTACACCTTC	CATSGRAGGDYTF